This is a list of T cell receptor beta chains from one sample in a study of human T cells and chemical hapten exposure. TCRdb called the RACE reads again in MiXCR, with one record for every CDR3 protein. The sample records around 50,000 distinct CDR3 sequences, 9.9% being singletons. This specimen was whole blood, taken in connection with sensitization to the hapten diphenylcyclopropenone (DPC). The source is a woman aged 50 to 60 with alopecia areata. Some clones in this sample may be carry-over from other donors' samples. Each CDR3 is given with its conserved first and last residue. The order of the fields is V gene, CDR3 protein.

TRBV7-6,CASSLSWAGNTGELFF
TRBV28,CASSLQGSKMNIQYF
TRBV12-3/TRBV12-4,CASSLRLGLGWNEQFF
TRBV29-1,CSVERTGAGNNNYGYTF
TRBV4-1,CASSPRSGGSTDTQYF
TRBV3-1,CASSQGSGRQTQYF
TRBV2,CASSDRGLAGAFTGELFF
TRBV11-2,CASSLDQAADTQYF
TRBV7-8,CASSLQSTRRTDTQYF
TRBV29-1,CSVRRQSYEQYF
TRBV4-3,CASSPRSGDVAKNIQYF
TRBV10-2,CASSDPAGAGELFF
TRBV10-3,CAISAQSDEQFF
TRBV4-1,CASSPRTEGSGLNEQFF
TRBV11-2,CASSMGGTGLF
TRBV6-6,CASSLGTSGQETQYF
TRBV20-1,CSAPQAGSPYEQYF
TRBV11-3,CASSLSGYAGELFF
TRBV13,CASSFGRYYNEQFF
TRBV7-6,CASSLGMIQSGNTIYF
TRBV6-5,CASSYLGQPEETQYF
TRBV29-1,CSVRQVLLADTQYF
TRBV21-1,CASSIYGRLNEKLFF
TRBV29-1,CSVSDSEAFF
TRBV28,CASLTRGQVRNEKLFF
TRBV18,CASSRDFSEAFF
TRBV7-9,CASSLETGRQYF
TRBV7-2,CASSPYGLSEQFF
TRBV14,CASSPPPGDREKDTQYF
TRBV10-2,CASRPATNEKLFF
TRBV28,CASSSPGGKSTDTQYF
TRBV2,CASRFGGYSNQPQHF
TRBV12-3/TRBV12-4,CASSLGSGSDWYEQYF
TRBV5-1,CASSSTGPGNTIYF
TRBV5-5,CASSSLGGDGYTF
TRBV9,CASSPPQGIDEQYF
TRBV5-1,CASSLEGHRNEKLFF
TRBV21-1,CASSPPDRAADTQYF
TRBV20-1,CSAMTGGVSDTQYF
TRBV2,CASSEDGAINNSPLHF
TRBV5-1,CASALQGARTDTQYF
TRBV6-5,CASSRTGLNQPQHF
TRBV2,CASSVRQENSYEQYF
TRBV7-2,CASTLTAGTGRTQYF
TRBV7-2,CASSPTGVNTGELFF
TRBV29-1,CSVEDPREPQYF
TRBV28,CASRSGQGDNEQFF
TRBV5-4,CASSLDLAGGETQYF
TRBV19,CASSPPLGWSTEAFF
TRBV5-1,CASSLVPQTGTALFYEQYF
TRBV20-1,CSAQRGGDQPQHF
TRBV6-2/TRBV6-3,CASTTSHSYEQYF